The rows below give T cell receptor beta chains drawn from one sample of a study of early stage breast cancer tumors. Sequencing was performed with immunoSEQ multiplex PCR; in TCRdb, only in-frame clones are kept and a portion is missing. The sample consists of around 48,000 clones, 75% to 95% of them appearing once. Sequencing input: blood. Receptors were obtained from a person aged 65 to 79 with breast cancer. Each CDR3 is given with its conserved first and last residue. A D gene is named only where the DNA matches it firmly. Size tells how often a clone was seen (once, few, many) or the class of an expanded clone, and some rows leave it out.

clone_size	d_call	v_call	j_call	cdr3_nt	cdr3_aa
once	-	TRBV29-1	TRBJ2-3	TGCAGCGTATTAGTGAGGAGCACAGATACGCAGTATTTT	CSVLVRSTDTQYF
-	TRBD1	TRBV10-1	TRBJ1-6	TGCGCCAGCAGTGAGGAGTCCGGGACAGGGGTAAATTCACCCCTCCACTTT	CASSEESGTGVNSPLHF
-	-	TRBV5-4	TRBJ2-2	TGTGCCAGCAGCCGCGCCGGGGGGCAGAACACCGGGGAGCTGTTTTTT	CASSRAGGQNTGELFF
few	TRBD1	TRBV5-1	TRBJ1-6	TGCGCCAGCAGCCTAGACGGGACAGGGGGGGGCAATTCACCCCTCCACTTT	CASSLDGTGGGNSPLHF
-	TRBD1	TRBV6-1	TRBJ1-2	TGTGCCAGCAGTGAAGGGGGGACAGGCCTCTATGGCTACACCTTC	CASSEGGTGLYGYTF
-	-	TRBV7-2	TRBJ2-7	TGTGCCAGCAGCTTAGAACTAGTATACGAGCAGTACTTC	CASSLELVYEQYF
-	-	TRBV28	TRBJ2-1	TGTGCCAGCAGTTTACGGGTGGAGCAGTTCTTC	CASSLRVEQFF
once	TRBD1	TRBV27	TRBJ1-2	TGTGCCAGCGGGACAGGGGCTATCTATGGCTACACCTTC	CASGTGAIYGYTF
-	-	TRBV19	TRBJ1-5	TGTGCCACCGATGCGGCGCCCGACGTCGGGCCCCAGCATTTT	CATDAAPDVGPQHF
-	TRBD1	TRBV5-1	TRBJ1-3	TGCGCCAGCAGCTTGGCCGAGGGACAGGGGGCCGGCTCTGGAAACACCATATATTTT	CASSLAEGQGAGSGNTIYF
-	TRBD1	TRBV11-2	TRBJ1-1	TGTGCCAGCAGACATATGGGACAGACCTTTGGCACTGAAGCTTTCTTT	CASRHMGQTFGTEAFF
-	-	TRBV11-2	TRBJ1-2	TGTGCCAGCAGCTCAAGCGCTTACGCCTTC	CASSSSAYAF
-	-	TRBV2	TRBJ1-5	TGTGCCAGCAGTGAAGGACTAAGCAATCAGCCCCAGCATTTT	CASSEGLSNQPQHF
-	-	TRBV27	TRBJ2-2	TGTGCCAGCAGTTTCTTCAGGGGCACCGGGGAGCTGTTTTTT	CASSFFRGTGELFF
-	-	TRBV7-6	TRBJ2-7	TGTGCCAGCAGCCTAGGGCCTAGCTACGAGCAGTACTTC	CASSLGPSYEQYF
-	-	TRBV7-5	TRBJ2-7	TGTGCCAGAAGCCCCGTTTTTAGGCTGATAAACCGGGACAAGAGCTCCTACGAGCAGTACTTC	CARSPVFRLINRDKSSYEQYF
-	-	TRBV11-2	TRBJ2-3	TGTGCCAGCAGCTTAGCGGGTGGGAGTGTAACAGATACGCAGTATTTT	CASSLAGGSVTDTQYF
-	TRBD1	TRBV5-1	TRBJ1-4	TGCGCCAGCAGCTTGTCAGGGGGCGGCGAAAAACTGTTTTTT	CASSLSGGGEKLFF
once	-	TRBV6-6	TRBJ2-7	TGTGCCAGCAGTTTGGACTCTTACGAGCAGTACTTC	CASSLDSYEQYF
-	TRBD2	TRBV7-2	TRBJ2-5	TGTGCCAGCAGCGCCGGGCGGGGGGGCCCAGAGACCCAGTACTTC	CASSAGRGGPETQYF
-	-	TRBV28	TRBJ1-2	TGTGCCAGCAGCTTAAGCGGGGTGAGGACCTTC	CASSLSGVRTF
-	-	TRBV21-1	TRBJ2-3	TGTGCCAGCAGCAAAGCGCTTTTCTCGGAGCGGGAGGTAGATACGCAGTATTTT	CASSKALFSEREVDTQYF
-	-	TRBV5-1	TRBJ2-2	TGCGCCAGCAGCTGGCGGGACCGGGCTGGGGAGCTGTTTTTT	CASSWRDRAGELFF
-	-	TRBV4-3	TRBJ2-5	TGCGCCAGCAGCCTAACGAGCCAAGAGACCCAGTACTTC	CASSLTSQETQYF
-	-	TRBV6-5	TRBJ1-2	TGTGCCAGCAGTTACGGGGGCGCATGGAATGGCTACACCTTC	CASSYGGAWNGYTF
-	TRBD1	TRBV7-2	TRBJ2-6	TGTGCCAGCAGCCTGACAGGGGCCGGGGCCAACGTCCTGACTTTC	CASSLTGAGANVLTF
-	TRBD2	TRBV10-2	TRBJ2-7	TGCGCCAGCAGGATTCAGGGGAGCGGGACTAGCGGGAGTATCCACGAGCAGTACTTC	CASRIQGSGTSGSIHEQYF
-	TRBD2	TRBV7-3	TRBJ2-1	TGTGCCAGCAAAGCGGGGGGCCCCTACAATGAGCAGTTCTTC	CASKAGGPYNEQFF
-	TRBD2	TRBV30	TRBJ2-7	TGTGCCTGGCTACCGGGACTAGCGGGAGTTGGTGAGCAGTACTTC	CAWLPGLAGVGEQYF
-	TRBD1	TRBV5-1	TRBJ1-2	TGCGCCAGCAGCTTGTCGACGGACAGGGCCTATGGCTACACCTTC	CASSLSTDRAYGYTF
-	-	TRBV5-4	TRBJ2-7	TGTGCCAGCAGCTCGGGAATATCCTACGAGCAGTACTTC	CASSSGISYEQYF
-	-	TRBV6-6	TRBJ2-2	TGTGCCAGCAGTAGGACTGCGTCGAACACCGGGGAGCTGTTTTTT	CASSRTASNTGELFF
-	-	TRBV6-1	TRBJ1-1	TGTGCCAGCAGTGAAGCGAGGCAGTTAAGTACTGAAGCTTTCTTT	CASSEARQLSTEAFF
-	TRBD2	TRBV7-2	TRBJ2-5	TGTGCCAGCAGCTTCGGACTAGCATCGGTTGAGACCCAGTACTTC	CASSFGLASVETQYF
-	TRBD1	TRBV5-1	TRBJ1-4	TGCGCCAGCAGCTTAGCCCGGACAGGGAATGAAAAACTGTTTTTT	CASSLARTGNEKLFF
-	TRBD2	TRBV5-1	TRBJ2-3	TGCGCCAGCAGCTTCCCGGGACTAGCGGAAGATACGCAGTATTTT	CASSFPGLAEDTQYF
-	-	TRBV7-9	TRBJ1-4	TGTGCCAGCAGCGCCTCAGGGGCGAGGAGTGAAAAACTGTTTTTT	CASSASGARSEKLFF
-	-	TRBV25-1	TRBJ2-7	TGTGCCAGCCGGGACACCCGCCCCTACGAGCAGTACTTC	CASRDTRPYEQYF
-	TRBD2	TRBV6-5	TRBJ2-5	TGTGCCAGCAGTCGACCCGGACTAGCGGAAGAGACCCAGTACTTC	CASSRPGLAEETQYF
-	-	TRBV28	TRBJ1-3	TGTGCCAGCAGTTTAGTTGGGACATTCTCGGAGAGGTCTGGAAACACCATATATTTT	CASSLVGTFSERSGNTIYF
once	TRBD1	TRBV9	TRBJ2-3	TGTGCCAGCAGCGTAGGGGACAGGGGGCATGTAGATACGCAGTATTTT	CASSVGDRGHVDTQYF
-	-	TRBV9	TRBJ1-1	TGTGCCAGCAGCGTTCAGGGTAACATGAACACTGAAGCTTTCTTT	CASSVQGNMNTEAFF
-	-	TRBV10-3	TRBJ1-6	TGTGCCATCAAAGACAGCCACAATAATTCACCCCTCCACTTT	CAIKDSHNNSPLHF
-	-	TRBV30	TRBJ2-3	TGTGCCTGGAGTGTACAGGCAGATACGCAGTATTTT	CAWSVQADTQYF
-	TRBD1	TRBV5-1	TRBJ2-7	TGCGCCAGCAGGGAAGGGGGCGCGAACTCCTACGAGCAGTACTTC	CASREGGANSYEQYF
-	-	TRBV9	TRBJ1-2	TGTGCCTCGGGGGGGCAGGGCTTCACCTTC	CASGGQGFTF
-	TRBD1	TRBV19	TRBJ1-2	TGTGCCAGTAGTCTTCGGACAGGGGGTGTGGGCTACACCTTC	CASSLRTGGVGYTF
-	-	TRBV5-1	TRBJ2-7	TGCGCCAGCAGCTCAGACTCCTACGAGCAGTACTTC	CASSSDSYEQYF
-	-	TRBV19	TRBJ1-3	TGTGCCAGTATTGACAGGTCCTCTGGAAACACCATATATTTT	CASIDRSSGNTIYF
-	-	TRBV5-6	TRBJ1-6	TGTGCCAGCAACCAGGACAGCTTCTATAATTCACCCCTCCACTTT	CASNQDSFYNSPLHF
-	TRBD2	TRBV7-9	TRBJ2-1	TGTGCCAGCAGCGCCAAACTAGCGGGGGGGTACAATGAGCAGTTCTTC	CASSAKLAGGYNEQFF
-	TRBD2	TRBV6-1	TRBJ2-3	TGTGCCAGCAGTGGCCCCCGGACTAGCGGGAGTACAGATACGCAGTATTTT	CASSGPRTSGSTDTQYF
-	-	TRBV9	TRBJ2-1	TGTGCCAGCAGCGTAGCCCGACAGCCGCACAATGAGCAGTTCTTC	CASSVARQPHNEQFF
-	-	TRBV18	TRBJ1-5	TGTGCCAGCTCACCGAGAGGGAGCAATCAGCCCCAGCATTTT	CASSPRGSNQPQHF
-	TRBD2	TRBV28	TRBJ2-5	TGTGCCAGCAGTTTGTCTAGCGGGAGAGCCTGGGAGACCCAGTACTTC	CASSLSSGRAWETQYF